This TCR beta chain was recorded in a study of early T cells in non-severe SARS-CoV-2 infection. Germline V gene lookup returns CDR1 MNHEY and CDR2 SVGEGT. The CDR3 is 11 residues long. Of note for this clonotype: A junction end diverges from the germline sequence, so it may reflect a read error.

TCRdb re-called the 5' RACE reads with MiXCR, one entry per CDR3 protein. The sample yields about 76,000 distinct CDR3 sequences, 15% to 18% seen once. The sequence was obtained from an adult who was a healthcare worker with PCR-confirmed SARS-CoV-2 infection or an uninfected control (not recorded which). The rearrangement uses TRBV6-2 or TRBV6-3 and TRBJ2-1; a weak D match, TRBD1 (6 bases). Sequencing was performed on whole blood. CDR3 region: CASSYPTGTIF. The CDR3 nucleotides read TGTGCCAGCAGTTACCCTACCGGGACAATCTTC.